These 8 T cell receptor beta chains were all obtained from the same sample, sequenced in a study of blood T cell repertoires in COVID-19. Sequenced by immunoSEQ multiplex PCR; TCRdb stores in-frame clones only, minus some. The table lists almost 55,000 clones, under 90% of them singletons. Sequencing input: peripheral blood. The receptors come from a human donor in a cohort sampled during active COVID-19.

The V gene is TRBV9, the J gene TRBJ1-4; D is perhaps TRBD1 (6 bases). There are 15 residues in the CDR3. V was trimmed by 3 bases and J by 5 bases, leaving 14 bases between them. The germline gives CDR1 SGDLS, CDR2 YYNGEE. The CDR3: CASSAMDSRNEKLFF. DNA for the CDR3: TGTGCCAGCAGCGCCATGGACAGCAGAAATGAAAAACTGTTTTTT.

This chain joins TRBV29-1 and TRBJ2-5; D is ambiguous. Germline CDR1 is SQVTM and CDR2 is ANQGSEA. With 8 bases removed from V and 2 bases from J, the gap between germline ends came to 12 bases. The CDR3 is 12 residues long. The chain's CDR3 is CSFSLRQETQYF. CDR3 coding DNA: TGCAGCTTCAGTCTCAGACAAGAGACCCAGTACTTC.

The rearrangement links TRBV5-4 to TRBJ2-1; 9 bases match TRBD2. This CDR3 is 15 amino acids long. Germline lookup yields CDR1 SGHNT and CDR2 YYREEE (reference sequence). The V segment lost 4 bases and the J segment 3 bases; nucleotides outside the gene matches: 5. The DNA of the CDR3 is TGTGCCAGCAGCGTTAGCGGGGGCCTCTACAATGAGCAGTTCTTC. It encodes CASSVSGGLYNEQFF.

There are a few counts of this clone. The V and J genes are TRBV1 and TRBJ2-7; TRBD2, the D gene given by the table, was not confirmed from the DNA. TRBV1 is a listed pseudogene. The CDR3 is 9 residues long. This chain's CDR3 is CTSNKEVYF. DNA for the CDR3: TGCACCAGCAATAAGGAGGTGTACTTC.

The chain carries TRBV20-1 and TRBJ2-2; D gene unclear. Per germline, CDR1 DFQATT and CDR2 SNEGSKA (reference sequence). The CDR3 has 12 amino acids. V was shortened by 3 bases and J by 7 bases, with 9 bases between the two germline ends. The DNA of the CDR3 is TGCAGTGCTAGTCGACAACTCGGGGAGCTGTTTTTT. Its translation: CSASRQLGELFF.

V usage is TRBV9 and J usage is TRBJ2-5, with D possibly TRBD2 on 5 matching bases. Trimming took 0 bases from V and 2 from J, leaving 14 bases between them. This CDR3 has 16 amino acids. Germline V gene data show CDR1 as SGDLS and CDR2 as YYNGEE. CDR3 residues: CASSVGVGSLQETQYF. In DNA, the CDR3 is TGTGCCAGCAGCGTAGGAGTGGGGAGCTTGCAAGAGACCCAGTACTTC.

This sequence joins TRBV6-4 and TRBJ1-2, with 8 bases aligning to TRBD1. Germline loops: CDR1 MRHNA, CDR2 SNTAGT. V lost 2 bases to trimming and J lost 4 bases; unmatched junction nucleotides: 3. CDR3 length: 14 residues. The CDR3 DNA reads TGTGCCAGCAGTGACGGTCAGGGGGCCTATGGCTACACCTTC. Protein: CASSDGQGAYGYTF.

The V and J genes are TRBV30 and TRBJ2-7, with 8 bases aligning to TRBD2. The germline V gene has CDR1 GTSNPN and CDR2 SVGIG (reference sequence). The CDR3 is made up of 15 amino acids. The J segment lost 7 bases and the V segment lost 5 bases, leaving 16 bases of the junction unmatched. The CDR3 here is CAWSRGGTTPLEQYF. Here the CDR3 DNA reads TGTGCCTGGTCCCGCGGGGGGACAACACCCTTGGAGCAGTACTTC.